These 13 T cell receptor beta chains came from one sample sequenced in a study of blood T cell repertoires in COVID-19. Clones were read by immunoSEQ multiplex PCR, and TCRdb kept only the in-frame ones, dropping some. The sample lists fewer than 250,000 clones; around three quarters were seen once. The specimen sequenced was PBMCs or T cells enriched from blood (not recorded which). The receptors come from a woman in her forties or fifties with acute COVID-19.

V gene TRBV7-9 combines with J gene TRBJ2-5; possible D gene TRBD2, 5 bases. CDR1 is SEHNR, CDR2 FQNEAQ, per germline (reference sequence). Trimming cost V 3 bases and J 7 bases, with 9 bases left between them. CDR3 length: 12 amino acids. CDR3 amino acids: CASSLGEGTQYF. The CDR3 nucleotides read TGTGCCAGCAGCTTGGGCGAGGGGACCCAGTACTTC.

The chain employs TRBV2 and TRBJ1-5; 7 bases agree with TRBD1. Unmatched junction bases numbered 12, after V lost 6 bases and J lost 7 bases. CDR1 and CDR2 (germline): SNHLY, FYNNEI. The CDR3 loop spans 15 amino acids. The CDR3 sequence: CASREGQPARQPQHF. CDR3 nucleotides: TGTGCCAGCAGGGAGGGACAGCCCGCCCGCCAGCCCCAGCATTTT.

The chain combines TRBV18 with TRBJ1-2; D perhaps matches TRBD1 (5 bases). The CDR3 spans 11 residues. The V end was cut by 4 bases, the J end by 6 bases, with 6 bases between. Germline V gene lookup returns CDR1 KGHSH and CDR2 LQKENI. The CDR3 DNA follows: TGTGCCAGCTCACGGGGGGATGGCTACACCTTC. Amino acids: CASSRGDGYTF.

The J gene is TRBJ1-2, the V gene TRBV11-2; D perhaps matches TRBD1 (5 bases). The CDR3 has 13 residues. V lost 1 base and J lost 4, with 7 bases in between. The germline CDR1 and CDR2 sequences are SGHAT and FQNNGV. CDR3 sequence: CASSLGQFYGYTF. The CDR3 nucleotides read TGTGCCAGCAGCTTAGGACAGTTCTATGGCTACACCTTC.

The chain carries TRBV11-2 and TRBJ1-6; 8 positions agree with TRBD1. J lost 7 bases, V lost 6 bases, and 8 bases had no gene match. Germline CDR1 and CDR2: SGHAT and FQNNGV. There are 15 residues in the CDR3. The CDR3 here is CASRPRDRRNSPLHF. In DNA, the CDR3 is TGTGCCAGCAGACCCCGGGACAGGAGAAATTCACCCCTCCACTTT.

The J gene is TRBJ2-3, the V gene TRBV30; TRBD2 agrees at 7 bases. The CDR3 contains 16 residues. Trimming took 1 base from V and 0 from J; bases not matched to a gene: 7. Germline V gives CDR1 GTSNPN, CDR2 SVGIG (reference sequence). The CDR3 region is CAWSALNSGSTDTQYF. CDR3 DNA: TGTGCCTGGAGTGCGTTAAATAGCGGGAGCACAGATACGCAGTATTTT.

V usage is TRBV19 and J usage is TRBJ1-2; weak D call: TRBD1 (5 bases). CDR3 length equals 13 residues. Germline CDR1 LNHDA, CDR2 SQIVND (reference sequence). V lost 5 bases and J 7 bases, leaving 14 bases between the germline ends. The CDR3 loop reads CASSFRQTIGYTF. In DNA form, the CDR3 reads TGTGCCAGTAGTTTCCGACAGACGATTGGCTACACCTTC. The full variable domain, its missing parts supplied by reference TRBV19 and TRBJ1-2, is DGGITQSPKYLFRKEGQNVTLSCEQNLNHDAMYWYRQDPGQGLRLIYYSQIVNDFQKGDIAEGYSVSREKKESFPLTVTSAQKNPTAFYLCASSFRQTIGYTFGSGTRLTVV.

This rearrangement joins TRBV19 to TRBJ2-5, with D unclear. This CDR3 comprises 13 residues. Germline values: CDR1 LNHDA, CDR2 SQIVND (reference sequence). V lost 6 bases and J 5 bases, leaving 13 bases between the germline ends. The CDR3 bases are TGTGCCAGTAGGCTATCATCCGAGGAGACCCAGTACTTC. Translating it yields CASRLSSEETQYF. The variable domain in full, completed from reference TRBV19 and TRBJ2-5, reads DGGITQSPKYLFRKEGQNVTLSCEQNLNHDAMYWYRQDPGQGLRLIYYSQIVNDFQKGDIAEGYSVSREKKESFPLTVTSAQKNPTAFYLCASRLSSEETQYFGPGTRLLVL.

V usage is TRBV12-3 or TRBV12-4 and J usage is TRBJ1-2; no clear D gene. This CDR3 region has 12 residues. Deletions cut 7 bases from V and 4 bases from J, with 10 bases between. The chain's CDR3 is CASTLSLYGYTF. CDR3 nucleotides: TGTGCCAGCACACTTAGTCTCTATGGCTACACCTTC.

The genes are TRBV7-2 and TRBJ1-2; possible D gene TRBD1, 5 bases. The V and J ends lost 2 bases and 0 bases respectively, with 7 bases between them. Looked up from germline, CDR1 is SGHTA and CDR2 is FQGNSA. The CDR3 is 14 amino acids. CDR3 in DNA: TGTGCCAGCAGCTTACAGGGAACTAACTATGGCTACACCTTC. Translated: CASSLQGTNYGYTF.

V and J are TRBV5-5 and TRBJ1-2; D is undetermined. The length of the CDR3 is 16 residues. In germline, CDR1 is SGHKS, CDR2 YYEKEE (reference sequence). Deletions cut 0 bases from V and 0 bases from J, with 12 bases between. The CDR3: CASSLGTVRANYGYTF. Written as DNA, the CDR3 is TGTGCCAGCAGCTTGGGAACAGTGAGGGCTAACTATGGCTACACCTTC.

The chain carries TRBV7-2 and TRBJ2-5, with 7 positions matching TRBD2. V lost 5 bases, J lost 5 bases, and 14 bases stayed unmatched. The germline CDR1 and CDR2 sequences are SGHTA and FQGNSA. The CDR3 totals 16 residues. The CDR3 nucleotides read TGTGCCAGCAGCCCACCTTCTGGGGGGGGGTGGGAGACCCAGTACTTC. Its protein product is CASSPPSGGGWETQYF.

This clone was seen only a few times. The V call is TRBV27, the J call TRBJ1-2, with 9 bases aligning to TRBD1. The CDR3 is 15 amino acids. Germline-derived CDR1 and CDR2 are MNHEY and SMNVEV (reference sequence). V was clipped by 5 bases and J by 1 base; unmatched bases: 5. This chain's CDR3 is CASSPGTGINYGYTF. The DNA for the CDR3 is TGTGCCAGCAGTCCGGGGACAGGGATTAACTATGGCTACACCTTC.